The sequence of this T cell receptor (beta chain) was determined in a study of blood T cell repertoires in COVID-19. The V gene's germline CDR1 is SGHTA and CDR2 FQGNSA. Trimming removed 1 base from V and 2 bases from J; junction bases left unmatched: 4. There are 15 residues in the CDR3. Sequencing used immunoSEQ multiplex PCR; TCRdb keeps in-frame clones, though not all of them. The sample has 150,000 to 200,000 clones, 82% seen once; the top ten hold about 8.4%. The TCR sequence derives from a woman in her seventies with acute or convalescent COVID-19. V is TRBV7-2 and J is TRBJ1-2; 7 bases map to TRBD1. Material: peripheral blood. The CDR3 sequence: CASSLGAGGNYGYTF. As DNA, the CDR3 is TGTGCCAGCAGCTTAGGAGCAGGGGGGAACTATGGCTACACCTTC.